These 3 T cell receptor beta chains came from one sample sequenced in a study of shared clonotypes between healthy human individuals (dated by TCRdb to about 2020). The library was generated by the immunoSEQ multiplex PCR assay. TCRdb retrieved this table from immuneACCESS and kept in-frame rearrangements only. Not all clones are present; in checked studies, unresolved V genes account for under half, and no reason is known for the remainder. The sample yields about 2,500,000 clones; roughly 92% were counted once. Of the sample, around 0.15% is held by the ten largest clones. Sequenced material: naive CD4+ T cells sorted from blood. The cell subset or site label for this specimen denotes: CD45RA+ positively selected. Every receptor here comes from a man aged 18 to 29 in good health.

This clone appeared once. This chain links TRBV28 with TRBJ2-6, with D possibly TRBD1 on 6 matching bases. Trimming left V 1 base short and J 0 bases short, with 10 bases between. This CDR3 has 17 amino acids. The germline V gene encodes CDR1 MDHEN and CDR2 SYDVKM. The CDR3 spells CASSLSQGSSGANVLTF. The CDR3 DNA sequence: TGTGCCAGCAGTTTATCCCAGGGGAGCTCTGGGGCCAACGTCCTGACTTTC.

V gene TRBV7-2 combines with J gene TRBJ2-7, with 8 bases fitting TRBD2. V lost 5 bases and J lost 2; bases outside the gene matches: 5. The CDR3 length is 14 residues. Germline CDR1 SGHTA, CDR2 FQGNSA. CDR3 sequence reads: CASSPGTRAYEQYF. In nucleotides, the CDR3 is TGTGCCAGCAGCCCCGGGACTAGAGCCTACGAGCAGTACTTC.

The chain has TRBV5-6 and TRBJ2-1, with a weak D call TRBD2 (5 bases). CDR1 is SGHDT, CDR2 YYEEEE, per germline. The CDR3 covers 16 residues. V was pared by 4 bases and J by 4 bases, with 18 bases between. The CDR3 protein is CASSTISGFGYNEQFF. In DNA form, the CDR3 reads TGTGCCAGCAGCACCATCTCGGGGTTCGGTTACAATGAGCAGTTCTTC.